Shown below are 8 T cell receptor beta chains from a single sample sequenced in a study of OX40 agonist ivuxolimab in advanced cancers. Data came from immunoSEQ multiplex PCR; TCRdb stores just in-frame clones and leaves some out. The sample comprises around 50,000 clones, around 89% of which are singletons, and about 12% rests with the top ten. The sample here was CD4+ or CD8+ T cells sorted from blood, taken in a trial of the OX40 agonist ivuxolimab. The receptors were sampled from an adult with an advanced solid tumor such as melanoma, head and neck, liver or kidney cancer.

V and J are TRBV4-3 and TRBJ2-1; D is possibly TRBD2 (7 bases). Germline V lookup: CDR1 LGHNA, CDR2 YSLEER. Trimming took 1 base from V and 0 from J, leaving 13 bases between them. The CDR3 extends over 17 amino acids. The CDR3 region has the DNA TGCGCCAGCAGCCAAGGCCTAGGGGGGGTCTCCTACAATGAGCAGTTCTTC. Protein product: CASSQGLGGVSYNEQFF.

This chain connects TRBV2 to TRBJ1-2, with D possibly being TRBD1 (5 bases). V lost 0 bases and J 8 bases, leaving 22 bases between the germline ends. The CDR3 totals 17 residues. Germline assignment: CDR1 SNHLY and CDR2 FYNNEI. The CDR3 sequence: CASSEARGRASFTGYTF. For the CDR3, the DNA is TGTGCCAGCAGTGAAGCGAGGGGTAGGGCCAGTTTCACAGGCTACACCTTC.

The chain recombines TRBV19 with TRBJ2-3, with 8 positions matching TRBD2. Germline V gene lookup returns CDR1 LNHDA and CDR2 SQIVND (reference sequence). Unmatched junction bases numbered 6, after V lost 7 bases and J lost 0 bases. This CDR3 contains 15 residues. The CDR3 region has the DNA TGTGCCAGTACTGACACTAGCGGAAGCACAGATACGCAGTATTTT. This codes for CASTDTSGSTDTQYF.

V gene TRBV30 combines with J gene TRBJ2-4; perhaps TRBD1 as D (6 bases). V shed 0 bases and J shed 1 base, with 13 bases lying between them. The germline CDR1 and CDR2 sequences are GTSNPN and SVGIG (reference sequence). This CDR3 comprises 16 residues. The CDR3 protein is CAWSVGTGWAKNIQYF. In DNA, the CDR3 is TGTGCCTGGAGTGTGGGCACAGGGTGGGCCAAAAACATTCAGTACTTC.

This clone was seen at least ten times. V is TRBV19 and J is TRBJ2-3; either TRBD1 or TRBD2 may fit D (6 bases each). Germline-derived CDR1 and CDR2 are LNHDA and SQIVND (reference sequence). This CDR3 is built from 14 residues. Trimming shortened V by 6 bases and J by 4 bases, and 14 bases separated the two germline ends. The CDR3 region is CASSRSGEADTQYF. The CDR3 nucleotides read TGTGCCAGTAGCCGCTCAGGGGAGGCAGATACGCAGTATTTT.

The chain couples TRBV7-2 to TRBJ2-2; D is uncertain. V lost 2 bases, J lost 4 bases, and 2 bases lay in between. Germline values: CDR1 SGHTA, CDR2 FQGNSA. This CDR3 region has 12 residues. CDR3 amino acids: CASSLSTGELFF. CDR3 coding DNA: TGTGCCAGCAGCTTAAGCACCGGGGAGCTGTTTTTT.

CDR3 protein: CASSLKGRENTEAFF. CDR3 bases: TGTGCCAGCTCACTTAAGGGCAGGGAGAACACTGAAGCTTTCTTT. The V call is TRBV18, the J call TRBJ1-1, with D perhaps matching TRBD1 (5 bases). Germline V gene data show CDR1 as KGHSH and CDR2 as LQKENI. V was pared by 4 bases and J by 1 base, with 13 bases between. The CDR3 length is 15 residues. Filled out from reference TRBV18 and TRBJ1-1, the complete variable domain reads NAGVMQNPRHLVRRRGQEARLRCSPMKGHSHVYWYRQLPEEGLKFMVYLQKENIIDESGMPKERFSAEFPKEGPSILRIQQVVRGDSAAYFCASSLKGRENTEAFFGQGTRLTVV.

This clone appeared once. The rearrangement links TRBV6-6 to TRBJ1-2, with D perhaps matching TRBD1 (6 bases). The V and J ends lost 2 bases and 6 bases respectively, with 16 bases between them. CDR1 is MNHNY and CDR2 is SVGAGI in the germline V gene (reference sequence). The CDR3 has 15 amino acids. This chain's CDR3 is CASSYAWGGADGYTF. In nucleotides, the CDR3 is TGTGCCAGCAGTTACGCCTGGGGGGGCGCGGATGGCTACACCTTC.